The 23 T cell receptor beta chains listed next were all sequenced from one sample in a study of T cell responses to AZD1222 COVID-19 vaccine (dated by TCRdb to about 2021). The meaning of the sample's time point label: baseline before first vaccination. The protocol used for the library was the immunoSEQ multiplex PCR assay. TCRdb took this table from immuneACCESS and kept in-frame rearrangements with V and J called. Such tables lack part of the clones; where checked against another copy, unresolved V genes explain under half of the gap, and the rest is unexplained. This sample holds about 76,000 clones; 90% were observed only once. The ten largest clones add up to 3.5% to 5% of the sample. Sequences were derived from peripheral blood, sampled on day 0 of AZD1222 vaccination. These receptors were collected from an adult in good health.

This clone is a singleton in its sample. The genes are TRBV19 and TRBJ2-1; TRBD1 is a possible D gene (6 bases). The length of the CDR3 is 14 residues. V gave up 7 bases and J gave up 5 bases, with 15 bases separating them. Per the germline V gene, CDR1 is LNHDA and CDR2 is SQIVND (reference sequence). CDR3 coding DNA: TGTGCCAGTAATTACAGGGTTGAGGACAATGAGCAGTTCTTC. Encoded protein: CASNYRVEDNEQFF.

CDR3 in amino acids: CASSEREDEQYF. The CDR3 DNA follows: TGTGCCAGCAGTGAGAGGGAAGACGAGCAGTACTTC. The V call is TRBV6-1, the J call TRBJ2-7; D is possibly TRBD2 (5 bases). The CDR3 runs 12 residues. In germline, CDR1 is MNHNS, CDR2 SASEGT. The ends were cut back, 3 bases at V and 5 bases at J, with 8 bases in the middle.

This chain uses TRBV28 with TRBJ1-2, with D perhaps TRBD1 (5 bases). Germline lookup yields CDR1 MDHEN and CDR2 SYDVKM. The CDR3 is 12 amino acids. V shed 6 bases and J shed 7 bases, with 12 bases lying between them. Here the CDR3 reads CASREPGGGYTF. CDR3 in DNA: TGTGCCAGCAGGGAGCCGGGGGGTGGCTACACCTTC.

The CDR3 DNA is TGCAGCGGAGACCGGGACAGGCCCAATGAGCAGTTCTTC. It encodes CSGDRDRPNEQFF. The chain links TRBV29-1 to TRBJ2-1, with 8 bases identical to TRBD1. Germline V lookup: CDR1 SQVTM, CDR2 ANQGSEA. Unmatched junction bases numbered 8, after V lost 7 bases and J lost 6 bases. The CDR3 loop spans 13 amino acids.

This sequence joins TRBV6-5 and TRBJ1-1; 10 bases are shared with TRBD1. The CDR3 extends over 14 amino acids. Trimming took 5 bases from V and 6 from J; bases not matched to a gene: 6. Germline CDR1 and CDR2: MNHEY and SVGAGI. For the CDR3, the DNA is TGTGCCAGCAGTAATCGACAGGGGGCTCCTGAAGCTTTCTTT. The encoded protein is CASSNRQGAPEAFF.

The V gene is TRBV6-5, the J gene TRBJ1-4; D unresolved. Per germline, CDR1 MNHEY and CDR2 SVGAGI. This CDR3 spans 15 amino acids. The V and J ends lost 10 bases and 3 bases respectively, with 18 bases between them. The CDR3 is CATKHETWANEKLFF. The CDR3, as DNA: TGTGCCACCAAGCACGAGACGTGGGCTAATGAAAAACTGTTTTTT.

The chain carries TRBV24-1 and TRBJ1-5, with TRBD1 as a possible D gene (5 bases). The CDR3 runs to 18 residues. Germline V gives CDR1 KGHDR, CDR2 SFDVKD. The V and J ends lost 10 bases and 3 bases respectively, with 27 bases between them. The CDR3 region is CATGNNNEPGAINQPQHF. CDR3 DNA: TGTGCCACGGGGAACAACAACGAACCCGGGGCAATCAATCAGCCCCAGCATTTT.

For the CDR3, the DNA is TGCAGCTCTCAAACAGGGGTTGGCTACACCTTC. As protein: CSSQTGVGYTF. The V gene is TRBV20-1, the J gene TRBJ1-2; 7 nucleotides match TRBD1. The CDR3 has 11 residues. CDR1 DFQATT and CDR2 SNEGSKA come from the germline V gene (reference sequence).

The CDR3 region has the DNA TGTGCCAGCAGCGAATTACACGGGTCCACCGGGGAGCTGTTTTTT. Translating gives CASSELHGSTGELFF. The chain recombines TRBV9 with TRBJ2-2; unclear D gene. Trimming shortened V by 3 bases and J by 4 bases, and 13 bases separated the two germline ends. CDR3 size: 15 residues. Germline CDR1 and CDR2: SGDLS and YYNGEE.

The chain is built from TRBV2 and TRBJ1-4, with D tentatively TRBD1 (5 bases). The germline V gene encodes CDR1 SNHLY and CDR2 FYNNEI. This CDR3 is 10 amino acids long. Trimming cost V 6 bases and J 15 bases, with 11 bases left between them. The CDR3 loop reads CASRDPGVFF. The CDR3 DNA sequence: TGTGCCAGCAGGGACCCGGGGGTGTTTTTT.

The J gene is TRBJ1-5, the V gene TRBV4-1; D gene unclear. The CDR3 is 14 residues long. CDR1 MGHRA and CDR2 YSYEKL come from the germline V gene. The V and J ends lost 0 bases and 6 bases respectively, with 9 bases between them. The CDR3 here is CASSQDRVGQPQHF. Written as DNA, the CDR3 is TGCGCCAGCAGCCAAGATAGAGTGGGTCAGCCCCAGCATTTT.

The gene calls are TRBV2 and TRBJ1-6; 8 bases are shared with TRBD1. Germline CDR1 is SNHLY and CDR2 is FYNNEI. The CDR3 totals 15 residues. V trimming: 6 bases; J trimming: 5 bases; junction bases outside the gene matches: 6. The CDR3 loop is CASRTGGFDNSPLHF. The DNA for the CDR3 is TGTGCCAGCAGAACAGGGGGATTTGATAATTCACCCCTCCACTTT.

The V and J genes are TRBV29-1 and TRBJ2-2; D uncertain. V shed 5 bases and J shed 6 bases, with 10 bases lying between them. The CDR3 is 12 amino acids. The germline CDR1 and CDR2 sequences are SQVTM and ANQGSEA. The CDR3 bases are TGCAGCGTTCTCATAACGGCCGGGGAGCTGTTTTTT. It is translated as CSVLITAGELFF.

This chain uses TRBV3-1 (or the pseudogene TRBV3-2) with TRBJ2-5; 7 bases fit TRBD1. V lost 1 base to trimming and J lost 0 bases; unmatched junction nucleotides: 2. CDR1 and CDR2 (germline): LGHDT, YNNKEL (reference sequence). There are 15 residues in the CDR3. The CDR3 sequence: CASSQGDSNQETQYF. As DNA, the CDR3 is TGTGCCAGCAGCCAAGGGGACAGCAACCAAGAGACCCAGTACTTC.

This chain joins TRBV6-5 and TRBJ1-1; D unresolved. The CDR3 consists of 11 residues. Germline CDR1 is MNHEY and CDR2 is SVGAGI. V gave up 9 bases and J gave up 0 bases, with 5 bases separating them. The CDR3, as DNA: TGTGCCAGTCTAATGAACACTGAAGCTTTCTTT. This codes for CASLMNTEAFF.

This clone was observed once. The chain has TRBV12-3 or TRBV12-4 and TRBJ2-7, with D possibly being TRBD2 (6 bases). The CDR3 loop spans 13 amino acids. The germline V and J ends were trimmed by 3 bases and 2 bases, with 8 bases remaining between them. CDR3: CASSFGGPYEQYF. CDR3 in DNA: TGTGCCAGCAGTTTCGGGGGTCCCTACGAGCAGTACTTC.

The chain employs TRBV9 and TRBJ1-3, with D possibly matching TRBD1 (5 bases). This CDR3 contains 13 residues. V shed 3 bases and J shed 3 bases, with 7 bases lying between them. The germline V gene encodes CDR1 SGDLS and CDR2 YYNGEE. CDR3 sequence: CASSGGLGNTIYF. The CDR3 bases are TGTGCCAGCAGCGGGGGACTTGGAAACACCATATATTTT.

This chain connects TRBV10-3 to TRBJ2-7; D is ambiguous. The germline V gene encodes CDR1 ENHRY and CDR2 SYGVKD. Trimming removed 6 bases from V and 0 bases from J, with 6 bases in between. This CDR3 contains 12 residues. As DNA, the CDR3 is TGTGCCATCAGCCCCAGCTCCTACGAGCAGTACTTC. Translated: CAISPSSYEQYF.

This chain joins TRBV4-1 and TRBJ2-7; D is ambiguous. This CDR3 is 17 amino acids long. V was clipped by 1 base and J by 5 bases, with 21 bases between them. Germline-derived CDR1 and CDR2 are MGHRA and YSYEKL. CDR3 loop: CASSQGMSRRILDEQYF. CDR3 bases: TGCGCCAGCAGCCAAGGAATGTCGAGGAGAATATTGGACGAGCAGTACTTC.

The CDR3, as DNA: TGTGCCAGCAGTTTATCTGGTTATTTAGGCACAGATACGCAGTATTTT. Amino acid sequence: CASSLSGYLGTDTQYF. The chain couples TRBV27 to TRBJ2-3, with unresolved D. The V end was cut by 0 bases, the J end by 1 base, with 11 bases between. The length of the CDR3 is 16 residues. Germline V gives CDR1 MNHEY, CDR2 SMNVEV (reference sequence).

J is TRBJ2-3 and V is TRBV3-1 (or the pseudogene TRBV3-2); D may be TRBD2 (6 bases). The CDR3 sequence is 13 residues long. Trimming cost V 9 bases and J 8 bases, with 18 bases left between them. Germline CDR1 LGHDT, CDR2 YNNKEL (reference sequence). The CDR3 is CARSELASLTQYF. CDR3 coding DNA: TGTGCCAGAAGTGAACTAGCTAGCCTTACGCAGTATTTT.

V is TRBV20-1 and J is TRBJ1-1; maybe TRBD1 (5 bases). The CDR3 covers 14 residues. V lost 3 bases and J lost 4, with 15 bases in between. The germline V gene encodes CDR1 DFQATT and CDR2 SNEGSKA (reference sequence). CDR3 sequence reads: CSASAGRVGTEAFF. CDR3 bases: TGCAGTGCTAGTGCGGGCAGGGTGGGCACTGAAGCTTTCTTT.

V and J are TRBV7-8 and TRBJ2-2, with D perhaps matching TRBD2 (6 bases). This CDR3 is built from 14 residues. Germline V lookup: CDR1 SGHVS, CDR2 FQNEAQ. The V end lost 5 bases, the J end lost 7 bases, and 14 bases lay between the germline ends. In DNA form, the CDR3 reads TGTGCCAGCAGCCGTACTAGCCTCGACGGGGAGCTGTTTTTT. Residues: CASSRTSLDGELFF.